Here is one TCR beta chain with its context. J lost 7 bases, V lost 7 bases, and 13 bases had no gene match. CDR1 SNHLY and CDR2 FYNNEI come from the germline V gene. The CDR3 extends over 14 amino acids. The data originate from a study of shared T cell receptors in the human thymus. Only in-frame clones appear in the TCRdb table, and some are missing; sequencing was by immunoSEQ multiplex PCR. The sample yields approximately 490,000 clones, 75% to 80% seen once. The sample was also reused in another study, on human thymus T cells. That study reports: Thymic resections from corrective heart surgery supplied the tissue. Related work showed strongly overlapping thymic repertoires across unrelated individuals.

The sample consisted of thymocytes. This clonotype was obtained from a boy younger than two with a congenital heart defect. The V call is TRBV2, the J call TRBJ2-7, with 7 bases aligning to TRBD2. The CDR3: CASKATWTSREQYF. The CDR3, as DNA: TGTGCCAGCAAGGCCACCTGGACTAGTAGAGAGCAGTACTTC. The variable domain in full, completed from reference TRBV2 and TRBJ2-7, reads EPEVTQTPSHQVTQMGQEVILRCVPISNHLYFYWYRQILGQKVEFLVSFYNNEISEKSEIFDDQFSVERPDGSNFTLKIRSTKLEDSAMYFCASKATWTSREQYFGPGTRLTVT.